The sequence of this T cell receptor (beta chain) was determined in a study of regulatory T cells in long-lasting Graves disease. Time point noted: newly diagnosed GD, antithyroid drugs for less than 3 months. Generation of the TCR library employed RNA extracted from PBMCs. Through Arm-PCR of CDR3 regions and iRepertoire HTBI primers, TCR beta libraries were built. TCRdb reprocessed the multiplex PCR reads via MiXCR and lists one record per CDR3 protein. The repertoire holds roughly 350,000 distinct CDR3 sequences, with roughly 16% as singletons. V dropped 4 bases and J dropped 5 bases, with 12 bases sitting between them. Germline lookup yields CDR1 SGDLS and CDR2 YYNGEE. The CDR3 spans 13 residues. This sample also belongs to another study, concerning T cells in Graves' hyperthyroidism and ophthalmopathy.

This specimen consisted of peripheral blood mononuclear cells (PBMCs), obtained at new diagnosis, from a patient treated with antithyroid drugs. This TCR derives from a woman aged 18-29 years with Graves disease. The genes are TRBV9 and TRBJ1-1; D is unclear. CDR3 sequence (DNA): TGTGCCAGCAGCCCTCCAGTTTTGACTGAAGCTTTCTTT. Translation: CASSPPVLTEAFF. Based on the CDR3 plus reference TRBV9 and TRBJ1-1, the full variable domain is DSGVTQTPKHLITATGQRVTLRCSPRSGDLSVYWYQQSLDQGLQFLIQYYNGEERAKGNILERFSAQQFPDLHSELNLSSLELGDSALYFCASSPPVLTEAFFGQGTRLTVV.